The source of this T cell receptor (beta chain) is a study of T cells in Graves' hyperthyroidism and ophthalmopathy. Ten or more counts support this clonotype. Researchers took RNA transcripts and amplified the TCR beta CDR3 regions from them. An initial round of RT-PCR targeting the TCR CDR3 relied on the HTBI primer set. TCRdb used MiXCR to reprocess the multiplex PCR reads, holding one entry per CDR3 protein. The sample records about 640,000 distinct CDR3 sequences, less than 25% being singletons. The material sequenced was blood. The receptor's source is a man aged 25 to 40 with Graves' ophthalmopathy.

CDR3 bases: TGTGCCAGCAGTTTATGGACTGGTAATGAAAAACTGTTTTTT. It codes for CASSLWTGNEKLFF. The chain links TRBV28 to TRBJ1-4; D gene unclear. Germline lookup yields CDR1 MDHEN and CDR2 SYDVKM. The CDR3 loop spans 14 amino acids. V was shortened by 0 bases and J by 4 bases, with 6 bases between the two germline ends.